The next 30 T cell receptor beta chains were all read from a single sample in a study of beta chain features in type 1 diabetes. Expressed TCRB transcripts were sequenced because the entire RNA isolate underwent reverse transcription. Sequencing used immunoSEQ multiplex PCR; TCRdb keeps in-frame clones, though not all of them. This repertoire shows about 200,000 clones, under 13% found once; its top ten account for 1% to 1.5%. Sequencing used central memory CD4+ T cells from blood. Receptors were obtained from a man aged 18-30 years in good health.

In this sample, this clone turned up many times. The rearrangement joins TRBV14 to TRBJ2-1, with TRBD2 matching 10 bases. The CDR3 covers 16 residues. The germline V gene has CDR1 SGHDN and CDR2 FVKESK. The trim removed 3 bases at V and 8 bases at J, leaving 10 bases unmatched. CDR3 region: CASSHRIAGGIDEQFF. The DNA for the CDR3 is TGTGCCAGCAGCCATCGAATAGCGGGAGGTATAGATGAGCAGTTCTTC.

The chain joins TRBV5-1 to TRBJ2-1; D gene ambiguous. The CDR3 extends over 14 amino acids. With 0 bases removed from V and 2 bases from J, the gap between germline ends came to 6 bases. The germline V gene encodes CDR1 SGHRS and CDR2 YFSETQ. CDR3: CASSLELAYNEQFF. The CDR3 DNA reads as TGCGCCAGCAGCTTGGAGCTGGCCTACAATGAGCAGTTCTTC.

This clone was seen at least ten times. The chain employs TRBV10-3 and TRBJ1-1; TRBD1 matches at 8 bases. The CDR3 contains 13 residues. J was trimmed by 7 bases and V by 6 bases; bases with no gene match: 7. The germline V gene has CDR1 ENHRY and CDR2 SYGVKD. CDR3 protein: CAISDRGSLEAFF. The CDR3 bases are TGTGCCATCAGCGACAGGGGCTCCCTTGAAGCTTTCTTT.

This clone has more than one count but fewer than ten. The CDR3 DNA sequence: TGTGCCTACGGACAGGGGAATACAGATACGCAGTATTTT. It translates to CAYGQGNTDTQYF. The chain joins TRBV30 to TRBJ2-3; TRBD1 matches 9 bases. CDR3 length: 13 amino acids. The junction had 5 bases not matched to a gene; V was cut back by 7 bases and J by 3 bases. CDR1 is GTSNPN and CDR2 is SVGIG in the germline V gene (reference sequence). The full variable domain, rest sourced from reference TRBV30 and TRBJ2-3, is SQTIHQWPATLVQPVGSPLSLECTVEGTSNPNLYWYRQAAGRGLQLLFYSVGIGQISSEVPQNLSASRPQDRQFILSSKKLLLSDSGFYLCAYGQGNTDTQYFGPGTRLTVL.

V usage is TRBV29-1 and J usage is TRBJ1-1; possibly TRBD1 for D (6 bases). The CDR3 length is 14 residues. Trimming cost V 5 bases and J 0 bases, with 13 bases left between them. Germline-derived CDR1 and CDR2 are SQVTM and ANQGSEA. CDR3 nucleotides: TGCAGCGTTCTCCGGGGGGCCATGAACACTGAAGCTTTCTTT. It codes for CSVLRGAMNTEAFF.

V gene TRBV6-5 combines with J gene TRBJ2-1; 7 bases are shared with TRBD2. Germline CDR1 MNHEY, CDR2 SVGAGI. J lost 3 bases, V lost 4 bases, and 9 bases had no gene match. The CDR3 contains 16 residues. CDR3 nucleotides: TGTGCCAGCAGTTTAGGCGGGAGTCCCCTCTACAATGAGCAGTTCTTC. This codes for CASSLGGSPLYNEQFF.

This clone was detected ten times or more. The chain recombines TRBV4-2 with TRBJ2-2; D remains unclear. Trimming took off 0 bases at V and 1 base at J, with 15 bases between the two ends. The length of the CDR3 is 18 residues. Germline loops: CDR1 LGHNA, CDR2 YNFKEQ. CDR3 region: CASSQDRVGRQNTGELFF. The CDR3, as DNA: TGTGCCAGCAGCCAAGATAGGGTGGGCAGGCAGAACACCGGGGAGCTGTTTTTT.

The sample holds a few counts of this clone. The chain recombines TRBV7-9 with TRBJ1-3; no firm D call. CDR3 size: 13 residues. V gave up 5 bases and J gave up 4 bases, with 9 bases separating them. Germline values: CDR1 SEHNR, CDR2 FQNEAQ (reference sequence). CDR3 DNA sequence: TGTGCCAGCAGCGCGACACACGGAAACACCATATATTTT. Protein sequence: CASSATHGNTIYF.

The CDR3: CASSSPRDTEAFF. Here the CDR3 DNA reads TGTGCCAGCAGCTCCCCAAGGGATACTGAAGCTTTCTTT. The V and J genes are TRBV5-4 and TRBJ1-1; no definite D call. Per germline, CDR1 SGHNT and CDR2 YYREEE (reference sequence). The CDR3 covers 13 residues. Trimming pared 3 bases from V and 5 bases from J, leaving 11 bases between.

This chain joins TRBV2 and TRBJ2-4, with 7 bases that match TRBD2. In germline, CDR1 is SNHLY, CDR2 FYNNEI. This CDR3 spans 14 amino acids. Trimming cost V 4 bases and J 3 bases; bases outside gene matches: 3. Here the CDR3 DNA reads TGTGCCAGCAGTGGGGAGGGCGGCAAAAACATTCAGTACTTC. This codes for CASSGEGGKNIQYF.

This clone has just a few counts. The rearrangement uses TRBV29-1 and TRBJ2-7, with 14 bases lining up with TRBD2. J lost 3 bases, V lost 4 bases, and 5 bases had no gene match. CDR3 length equals 15 residues. Germline V gives CDR1 SQVTM, CDR2 ANQGSEA. This CDR3 reads CSVALGTSGSYEQYF. The CDR3 DNA follows: TGCAGCGTTGCCCTCGGGACTAGCGGGAGCTACGAGCAGTACTTC.

CDR3 sequence: CASSSGRGQETQYF. CDR3 nucleotide sequence: TGTGCCAGCAGCTCCGGGCGGGGGCAAGAGACCCAGTACTTC. The rearrangement uses TRBV7-3 and TRBJ2-5, with TRBD2 matching over 7 bases. V was clipped by 4 bases and J by 2 bases; unmatched bases: 4. The CDR3 has 14 amino acids. Germline V lookup: CDR1 SGHTA, CDR2 FQGTGA. The full variable domain, with the rest looked up from reference TRBV7-3 and TRBJ2-5, is GAGVSQTPSNKVTEKGKYVELRCDPISGHTALYWYRQSLGQGPEFLIYFQGTGAADDSGLPNDRFFAVRPEGSVSTLKIQRTERGDSAVYLCASSSGRGQETQYFGPGTRLLVL.

The chain couples TRBV30 to TRBJ2-5; weak D call: TRBD1 (5 bases). The germline gives CDR1 GTSNPN, CDR2 SVGIG (reference sequence). The CDR3 has 15 amino acids. Trimming stripped 3 bases from V and 3 bases from J, with 17 bases between. CDR3 nucleotides: TGTGCCTGGAGGACCGGACACGGGCAAAAAGAGACCCAGTACTTC. Protein sequence: CAWRTGHGQKETQYF.

This rearrangement joins TRBV7-2 to TRBJ2-7, with D possibly called TRBD1 or TRBD2 (5 bases each). Germline V gene lookup returns CDR1 SGHTA and CDR2 FQGNSA. Trimming stripped 4 bases from V and 2 bases from J, with 15 bases between. This CDR3 is built from 15 residues. The CDR3 nucleotides are TGTGCCAGCAGCTCCGGGACCCAAACTACCTACGAGCAGTACTTC. This sequence encodes CASSSGTQTTYEQYF.

V and J are TRBV7-2 and TRBJ1-1; 7 bases align to TRBD1. V dropped 7 bases and J dropped 7; count of bases not matched to a gene: 12. The CDR3 runs 14 residues. Per the germline V gene, CDR1 is SGHTA and CDR2 is FQGNSA. This chain's CDR3 is CASTPGGTALEAFF. The DNA of the CDR3 is TGTGCCAGCACCCCGGGGGGGACAGCTCTTGAAGCTTTCTTT.

This clone has just a few counts. The V gene is TRBV27, the J gene TRBJ2-5; 8 nucleotides line up with TRBD2. The J call is uncertain, as TRBJ2-7 better fits the DNA end. This CDR3 comprises 13 residues. CDR1 and CDR2 (germline): MNHEY, SMNVEV (reference sequence). CDR3 nucleotides: TGTGCCAGCAAAGGGCTAGCGGGCCTCGAGCAGTACTTC. Its translation: CASKGLAGLEQYF.

This clone was observed a few times. CDR3 amino acids: CAYQGGGRPTDTQYF. CDR3 nucleotides: TGTGCCTACCAGGGAGGCGGACGCCCCACAGATACGCAGTATTTT. The chain links TRBV5-4 to TRBJ2-3, with D perhaps matching TRBD2 (6 bases). Germline lookup yields CDR1 SGHNT and CDR2 YYREEE (reference sequence). The ends were cut back, 10 bases at V and 2 bases at J, with 20 bases in the middle. This CDR3 is built from 15 residues.

This chain connects TRBV30 to TRBJ2-7; possible D gene TRBD1, 6 bases. Germline CDR1 reads GTSNPN; CDR2 reads SVGIG (reference sequence). CDR3 length: 13 residues. V shed 5 bases and J shed 5 bases, with 16 bases lying between them. Here the CDR3 reads CAWALDSFNEQYF. The CDR3, as DNA: TGTGCCTGGGCCTTGGACAGTTTCAACGAGCAGTACTTC.

This clone came up a few times. A read error likely explains this, since a far larger clone differs by one base. This CDR3 is also generated by other DNA sequences in the sample. The chain uses TRBV7-2 and TRBJ2-7, with TRBD2 matching 11 bases. Trimming at V came to 1 base and at J to 2 bases, leaving 10 bases not matched to a gene. CDR3 length: 18 amino acids. CDR1 is SGHTA, CDR2 FQGNSA, per germline. The CDR3 reads CASSLGASGRTSPYEQYF. The CDR3 DNA is TGTGCCAGCAGCTTAGGGGCTAGCGGGAGGACCTCTCCCTACGAGCAGTACTTC.

This clone was observed a few times. The rearrangement joins TRBV30 to TRBJ2-7; unclear D gene. Per the germline V gene, CDR1 is GTSNPN and CDR2 is SVGIG (reference sequence). V lost 5 bases, J lost 0 bases, and 8 bases lay in between. The CDR3 consists of 12 residues. This chain's CDR3 is CAWAGSSYEQYF. In DNA, the CDR3 is TGTGCCTGGGCCGGGTCCTCCTACGAGCAGTACTTC.

This clone was detected a few times. The chain employs TRBV5-1 and TRBJ1-2; D gene unclear. The CDR3 has 14 amino acids. V lost 0 bases, J lost 4 bases, and 10 bases lay in between. Germline assignment: CDR1 SGHRS and CDR2 YFSETQ. CDR3 loop: CASSLETWAYGYTF. In DNA, the CDR3 is TGCGCCAGCAGCTTGGAAACCTGGGCCTATGGCTACACCTTC.

The chain recombines TRBV5-1 with TRBJ2-5; D remains unclear. V was trimmed by 4 bases and J by 2 bases, leaving 12 bases between them. This CDR3 region has 14 residues. The germline V gene encodes CDR1 SGHRS and CDR2 YFSETQ. CDR3 DNA sequence: TGCGCCAGCAGCCTCCCCCGGGCGCAAGAGACCCAGTACTTC. Translating gives CASSLPRAQETQYF.

This clone showed up just a few times. The gene calls are TRBV30 and TRBJ1-2; 10 bases are a match to TRBD1. CDR1 GTSNPN and CDR2 SVGIG come from the germline V gene (reference sequence). This CDR3 has 14 amino acids. J gave up 8 bases and V 3 bases, and 9 bases lay outside the gene matches. CDR3 bases: TGTGCCTGGAGGTCCGGGACAGGGGTACGGGGCTACACCTTC. Its translation is CAWRSGTGVRGYTF.

The chain carries TRBV2 and TRBJ1-2; D unresolved. Germline CDR1 is SNHLY and CDR2 is FYNNEI. The ends were cut back, 7 bases at V and 1 base at J, with 13 bases in the middle. The CDR3 loop spans 14 amino acids. The CDR3 is CASTVWGVNYGYTF. CDR3 sequence (DNA): TGTGCCAGCACCGTTTGGGGTGTTAACTATGGCTACACCTTC.

A few counts support this clone. This chain links TRBV7-2 with TRBJ2-3; D remains unclear. V was cut by 2 bases and J by 2 bases, with 17 bases left in between. The CDR3 contains 17 residues. In germline, CDR1 is SGHTA, CDR2 FQGNSA. CDR3 DNA: TGTGCCAGCAGCTTAACTTCTTCTGCCAGTTACACAGATACGCAGTATTTT. Its protein is CASSLTSSASYTDTQYF.

This clone has more than one count but fewer than ten. The chain uses TRBV30 and TRBJ2-3; maybe TRBD1 (5 bases). CDR3 length: 18 amino acids. Trimming removed 2 bases from V and 2 bases from J, with 23 bases in between. Germline V CDR1 and CDR2: GTSNPN, SVGIG (reference sequence). This chain's CDR3 is CAWSPLGAEERDTDTQYF. The DNA of the CDR3 is TGTGCCTGGAGTCCCCTTGGGGCCGAGGAAAGGGACACAGATACGCAGTATTTT.

In the case of this clone: The same CDR3 is also encoded by other DNA sequences in this sample. The chain carries TRBV19 and TRBJ2-7, with D possibly being TRBD1 (5 bases). Germline V gene data show CDR1 as LNHDA and CDR2 as SQIVND (reference sequence). CDR3 length: 13 amino acids. Trimming took 2 bases from V and 2 from J, leaving 7 bases between them. CDR3 DNA sequence: TGTGCCAGTAGTATAACAGGAACCTACGAGCAGTACTTC. This translates into CASSITGTYEQYF.

To note about this clone: One end of the junction varies from germline; a read error may be responsible. The chain links TRBV7-7 to TRBJ2-5; D remains ambiguous. Germline values: CDR1 SSHAT, CDR2 FNYEAQ (reference sequence). The CDR3 extends over 14 amino acids. DNA of the CDR3: TGTGCTAGCAGCTTACAACCAGTACAAGAGACCCAGTACTTC. This gives the protein CASSLQPVQETQYF.

This clone was picked up a small number of times. V usage is TRBV30 and J usage is TRBJ2-7; D uncertain. Per the germline V gene, CDR1 is GTSNPN and CDR2 is SVGIG (reference sequence). The CDR3 is 11 amino acids. V lost 3 bases and J 1 base, leaving 4 bases between the germline ends. CDR3 loop: CAWSQSYEQYF. The CDR3 DNA follows: TGTGCCTGGAGCCAATCCTACGAGCAGTACTTC.

Ten or more counts support this clone. The J gene is TRBJ1-1, the V gene TRBV7-2; D ambiguous. The CDR3 contains 13 residues. Trimming took 3 bases from V and 3 from J, leaving 8 bases between them. Germline values: CDR1 SGHTA, CDR2 FQGNSA. This CDR3 reads CASSFGVDTEAFF. DNA of the CDR3: TGTGCCAGCAGCTTTGGGGTGGACACTGAAGCTTTCTTT.